What follows are 30 T cell receptor beta chains derived from one specimen sequenced in a study of shared clonotypes between healthy human individuals. CD8 cells regarded as naive lacked CD45RO, were positively chosen for CCR7, and omitted terminally differentiated effector memory CD45RA+ cells. Repertoires were generated with immunoSEQ multiplex PCR, while TCRdb's copy carries only in-frame clones and drops some. The table lists about 800,000 clones, approximately 96% of them singletons. The sequenced material came from naive CD8+ T cells sorted from blood. Receptors were obtained from a man aged 25-45 years in good health.

A word on this clone: Other DNA sequences in this specimen translate into the identical CDR3. The chain joins TRBV29-1 to TRBJ2-3; D is ambiguous. CDR1 SQVTM and CDR2 ANQGSEA come from the germline V gene. V shed 1 base and J shed 2 bases, with 7 bases lying between them. This CDR3 contains 13 residues. This CDR3 reads CSVEASNTDTQYF. The CDR3 coding sequence is TGCAGCGTTGAAGCCAGCAACACAGATACGCAGTATTTT.

This chain links TRBV7-2 with TRBJ2-5; TRBD2 matches at 10 bases. The CDR3 length is 14 residues. V shed 5 bases, J shed 5 bases, and the junction held 5 bases outside the gene matches. Germline V CDR1 and CDR2: SGHTA, FQGNSA. The DNA for the CDR3 is TGTGCCAGCAGCCCCAGCGGGAGGGGTGAGACCCAGTACTTC. Amino acids: CASSPSGRGETQYF.

This chain links TRBV11-2 with TRBJ2-3, with D possibly TRBD1 on 6 matching bases. V lost 8 bases, J lost 1 base, and 10 bases lay in between. The germline V gene has CDR1 SGHAT and CDR2 FQNNGV. The CDR3 loop spans 13 amino acids. This CDR3 reads CASGGMGTDTQYF. CDR3 bases: TGTGCCAGCGGGGGCATGGGCACAGATACGCAGTATTTT.

The chain carries TRBV19 and TRBJ1-5; tentative D call: TRBD1 (5 bases). V lost 6 bases and J lost 2, with 26 bases in between. Germline CDR1 is LNHDA and CDR2 is SQIVND (reference sequence). This CDR3 spans 19 amino acids. CDR3 in DNA: TGTGCCAGTAGCCCCCGGGGCAGGGAATTGATGCTCGGCAATCAGCCCCAGCATTTT. Translated: CASSPRGRELMLGNQPQHF.

The CDR3 protein is CASSLVEGQQETQYF. The CDR3 nucleotides read TGTGCCAGCAGCTTAGTCGAAGGACAGCAAGAGACCCAGTACTTC. This rearrangement joins TRBV7-9 to TRBJ2-5; the D gene is possibly TRBD1 (6 bases). This CDR3 has 15 amino acids. V lost 1 base and J lost 2, with 11 bases in between. CDR1 and CDR2 from the germline V gene are SEHNR and FQNEAQ (reference sequence).

The chain is built from TRBV6-6 and TRBJ2-7, with 7 bases fitting TRBD2. V was pared by 7 bases and J by 4 bases, with 10 bases of the junction left unmatched. The CDR3 has 14 amino acids. Per the germline V gene, CDR1 is MNHNY and CDR2 is SVGAGI (reference sequence). CDR3 sequence (DNA): TGTGCCAGCAAACTAGAAGGCGGGAGTTACGAGCAGTACTTC. Translating it yields CASKLEGGSYEQYF.

The genes are TRBV29-1 and TRBJ2-1; 7 bases line up with TRBD1. Germline CDR1 and CDR2: SQVTM and ANQGSEA. With 6 bases clipped from V and 2 bases from J, the junction kept 4 bases outside the gene matches. The CDR3 spans 13 residues. The CDR3 nucleotides are TGCAGCGTCCCCGGGACAGCCTACAATGAGCAGTTCTTC. Its translation: CSVPGTAYNEQFF.

V is TRBV7-9 and J is TRBJ2-7, with 7 bases matching TRBD2. V shed 10 bases and J 1 base; nucleotides not matched to a gene: 7. Germline assignment: CDR1 SEHNR and CDR2 FQNEAQ (reference sequence). The CDR3 length is 13 residues. In DNA, the CDR3 is TGTGCCACACGGGCGGGAGAATCCTACGAGCAGTACTTC. Its translation: CATRAGESYEQYF.

The chain couples TRBV19 to TRBJ2-2; 9 bases align to TRBD1. The CDR3 extends over 14 amino acids. Germline CDR1 reads LNHDA; CDR2 reads SQIVND (reference sequence). The J segment lost 6 bases and the V segment lost 4 bases, leaving 3 bases of the junction unmatched. The CDR3 region is CASSTQGAPGELFF. DNA for the CDR3: TGTGCCAGTAGTACACAGGGGGCGCCCGGGGAGCTGTTTTTT.

V is TRBV7-9 and J is TRBJ1-2; D is unclear. CDR3 length: 16 residues. Germline V CDR1 and CDR2: SEHNR, FQNEAQ (reference sequence). V gave up 7 bases and J gave up 2 bases, with 20 bases separating them. The CDR3 DNA follows: TGTGCCAGCAACGGAGACGTAGAAGTAAGGAACTATGGCTACACCTTC. Its translation is CASNGDVEVRNYGYTF.

The V and J genes are TRBV5-6 and TRBJ2-7, with TRBD2 identical over 9 bases. Germline CDR1 reads SGHDT; CDR2 reads YYEEEE. CDR3 length: 16 amino acids. V was clipped by 1 base and J by 3 bases; unmatched bases: 8. In DNA form, the CDR3 reads TGTGCCAGCAGCTTGTATCGGACTAGCGAAAACTACGAGCAGTACTTC. It specifies CASSLYRTSENYEQYF.

This clone was seen a single time. The same CDR3 can be traced to other DNA sequences in this sample. The J gene is TRBJ1-1, the V gene TRBV6-5, with unresolved D. The V and J ends lost 1 base and 2 bases respectively, with 5 bases between them. Germline V gene data show CDR1 as MNHEY and CDR2 as SVGAGI. The CDR3 runs 13 residues. CDR3 region: CASSYYPNTEAFF. CDR3 nucleotides: TGTGCCAGCAGTTACTATCCTAACACTGAAGCTTTCTTT.

This chain connects TRBV6-1 to TRBJ2-7, with D hard to call. Germline lookup yields CDR1 MNHNS and CDR2 SASEGT. V shed 1 base and J shed 6 bases, with 16 bases lying between them. CDR3 length: 15 residues. The CDR3 here is CASSEVSVTYIEQYF. The DNA of the CDR3 is TGTGCCAGCAGTGAAGTAAGCGTAACCTACATCGAGCAGTACTTC.

J is TRBJ2-1 and V is TRBV6-4; D not resolved. The CDR3 consists of 15 residues. V was pared by 6 bases and J by 0 bases, with 12 bases between. CDR1 is MRHNA, CDR2 SNTAGT, per germline. The CDR3 spells CASSPGPSSYNEQFF. Here the CDR3 DNA reads TGTGCCAGCAGCCCAGGCCCGAGCTCCTACAATGAGCAGTTCTTC.

This clone showed up just once. This rearrangement joins TRBV6-1 to TRBJ2-3, with D hard to call. Trimming removed 7 bases at V and 2 bases at J, with 16 bases between. This CDR3 has 15 residues. Germline CDR1 and CDR2: MNHNS and SASEGT. CDR3 bases: TGTGCCAGCACTCAAGACCCGATCCACACAGATACGCAGTATTTT. Amino acids: CASTQDPIHTDTQYF.

This chain connects TRBV7-9 to TRBJ2-3; D is perhaps TRBD2 (6 bases). Between the trimmed V and J ends, which lost 4 bases and 4 bases, there was a span of 9 bases. This CDR3 is built from 13 residues. Looked up from germline, CDR1 is SEHNR and CDR2 is FQNEAQ (reference sequence). The CDR3 DNA reads as TGTGCCAGCAGCTCCCGGGAGCCAGATACGCAGTATTTT. It specifies CASSSREPDTQYF.

J is TRBJ2-7 and V is TRBV5-6; 8 bases are shared with TRBD2. The CDR3 runs to 14 residues. Germline assignment: CDR1 SGHDT and CDR2 YYEEEE. V dropped 4 bases and J dropped 2; count of bases not matched to a gene: 5. CDR3 bases: TGTGCCAGCAGCATCAGCGGGAGCGCCTACGAGCAGTACTTC. Translation: CASSISGSAYEQYF.

The rearrangement links TRBV11-2 to TRBJ1-4; 10 nucleotides agree with TRBD1. This CDR3 contains 15 residues. J gave up 8 bases and V 5 bases, and 8 bases lay outside the gene matches. Germline assignment: CDR1 SGHAT and CDR2 FQNNGV. Written as DNA, the CDR3 is TGTGCCAGCAGCCCATGGGACAGGGGACGGGAAAAACTGTTTTTT. Its translation is CASSPWDRGREKLFF.

The rearrangement links TRBV2 to TRBJ1-2; TRBD1 might be the D (5 bases). The CDR3 covers 15 residues. In germline, CDR1 is SNHLY, CDR2 FYNNEI. The V end was cut by 0 bases, the J end by 1 base, with 9 bases between. This CDR3 reads CASSEAGGINYGYTF. The CDR3 coding sequence is TGTGCCAGCAGTGAAGCGGGGGGGATTAACTATGGCTACACCTTC.

This sequence joins TRBV5-5 and TRBJ2-7; D not certain. The V end lost 2 bases, the J end lost 0 bases, and 9 bases lay between the germline ends. CDR1 is SGHKS and CDR2 is YYEKEE in the germline V gene (reference sequence). This CDR3 region has 14 residues. CDR3 in DNA: TGTGCCAGCAGCTTCGTGGAAAGCTCCTACGAGCAGTACTTC. Translating it yields CASSFVESSYEQYF. The full variable domain, completed using reference TRBV5-5 and TRBJ2-7, is DAGVTQSPTHLIKTRGQQVTLRCSPISGHKSVSWYQQVLGQGPQFIFQYYEKEERGRGNFPDRFSARQFPNYSSELNVNALLLGDSALYLCASSFVESSYEQYFGPGTRLTVT.

The CDR3 sequence is CASSAGLAGGFGNEQFF. The DNA for the CDR3 is TGCGCCAGCAGCGCGGGACTAGCGGGAGGATTCGGGAATGAGCAGTTCTTC. The J gene is TRBJ2-1, the V gene TRBV10-1; 15 nucleotides align to TRBD2. CDR3 length: 17 amino acids. V shed 6 bases and J 7 bases; nucleotides not matched to a gene: 10. Looked up from germline, CDR1 is WNHNN and CDR2 is SYGVQD (reference sequence).

The rearrangement uses TRBV4-1 and TRBJ2-2, with 9 bases aligning to TRBD1. V lost 4 bases, J lost 7 bases, and 7 bases stayed unmatched. CDR3 size: 15 residues. Germline lookup yields CDR1 MGHRA and CDR2 YSYEKL. CDR3 in amino acids: CASSLDRGSDGELFF. The CDR3 region has the DNA TGCGCCAGCAGCCTAGACAGGGGGAGTGACGGGGAGCTGTTTTTT.

The CDR3 loop is CASSQATWTGALANYGYTF. Here the CDR3 DNA reads TGCGCCAGCAGCCAAGCCACTTGGACAGGGGCTCTAGCTAACTATGGCTACACCTTC. The V call is TRBV4-1, the J call TRBJ1-2; 9 positions agree with TRBD1. The junction had 12 bases not matched to a gene; V was cut back by 1 base and J by 0 bases. CDR1 is MGHRA, CDR2 YSYEKL, per germline. There are 19 residues in the CDR3.

This clone was counted once. The V and J genes are TRBV7-9 and TRBJ2-7; D uncertain. This CDR3 has 14 residues. Trimming pared 2 bases from V and 0 bases from J, leaving 8 bases between. The germline CDR1 and CDR2 sequences are SEHNR and FQNEAQ (reference sequence). The CDR3, as DNA: TGTGCCAGCAGCTTACCAGAACCCTCCTACGAGCAGTACTTC. It translates to CASSLPEPSYEQYF.

The chain is built from TRBV9 and TRBJ2-7, with 7 bases fitting TRBD1. The V and J ends lost 2 bases and 2 bases, in that order; junction bases with no gene match: 7. Looked up from germline, CDR1 is SGDLS and CDR2 is YYNGEE. This CDR3 region has 15 residues. The CDR3 region is CASSVRGQGPYEQYF. CDR3 nucleotide sequence: TGTGCCAGCAGCGTTAGGGGGCAGGGACCCTACGAGCAGTACTTC.

V and J are TRBV9 and TRBJ2-2; TRBD2 agrees at 13 bases. CDR3 length: 18 amino acids. The V segment lost 0 bases and the J segment 5 bases; nucleotides outside the gene matches: 7. The germline gives CDR1 SGDLS, CDR2 YYNGEE. In DNA form, the CDR3 reads TGTGCCAGCAGCGTAGCCAGGACTAGCGGGAGTAGGACCGGGGAGCTGTTTTTT. Protein: CASSVARTSGSRTGELFF.

This rearrangement joins TRBV7-3 to TRBJ2-3; possible D gene TRBD2, 6 bases. Germline V CDR1 and CDR2: SGHTA, FQGTGA. Trimming took 3 bases from V and 2 from J, leaving 9 bases between them. This CDR3 comprises 14 residues. The CDR3 region has the DNA TGTGCCAGCAGCTTTAGCGGTTACACAGATACGCAGTATTTT. Amino acids: CASSFSGYTDTQYF.

The gene calls are TRBV7-9 and TRBJ1-2, with TRBD1 identical over 12 bases. This CDR3 comprises 15 residues. The V segment lost 6 bases and the J segment 4 bases; nucleotides outside the gene matches: 6. CDR1 is SEHNR, CDR2 FQNEAQ, per germline (reference sequence). CDR3: CASRAGTGGSYGYTF. The CDR3 DNA reads TGTGCCAGCAGGGCCGGGACAGGGGGCTCCTATGGCTACACCTTC.

Concerning this clone: The sample has other DNA sequences that encode this CDR3 too. This chain connects TRBV9 to TRBJ2-2, with D unclear. CDR1 and CDR2 (germline): SGDLS, YYNGEE. The CDR3 is 12 residues long. V lost 0 bases, J lost 8 bases, and 5 bases lay in between. This CDR3 is CASSVVAGELFF. CDR3 sequence (DNA): TGTGCCAGCAGCGTAGTGGCAGGGGAGCTGTTTTTT.

The chain is built from TRBV7-9 and TRBJ2-3; 7 bases align to TRBD2. Per germline, CDR1 SEHNR and CDR2 FQNEAQ (reference sequence). J was trimmed by 3 bases and V by 5 bases; bases with no gene match: 11. The CDR3 has 16 residues. Here the CDR3 reads CASSPQMSGITDTQYF. DNA for the CDR3: TGTGCCAGCAGCCCCCAGATGAGCGGGATAACAGATACGCAGTATTTT.